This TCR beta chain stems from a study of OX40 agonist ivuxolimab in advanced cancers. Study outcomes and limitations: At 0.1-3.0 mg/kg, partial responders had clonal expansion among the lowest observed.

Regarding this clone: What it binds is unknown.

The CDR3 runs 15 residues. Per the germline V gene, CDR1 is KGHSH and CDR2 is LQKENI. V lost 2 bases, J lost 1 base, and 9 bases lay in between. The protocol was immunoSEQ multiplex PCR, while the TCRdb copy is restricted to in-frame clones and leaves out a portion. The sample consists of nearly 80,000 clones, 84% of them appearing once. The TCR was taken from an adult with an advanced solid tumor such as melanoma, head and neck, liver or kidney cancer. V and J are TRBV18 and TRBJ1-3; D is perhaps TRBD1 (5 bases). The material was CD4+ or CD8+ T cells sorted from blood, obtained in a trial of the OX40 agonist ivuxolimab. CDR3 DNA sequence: TGTGCCAGCTCACCAGTTGACAGTTCTGGAAACACCATATATTTT. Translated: CASSPVDSSGNTIYF.